Shown below are 7 T cell receptor beta chains from a single sample sequenced in a study of blood T cells in healthy people across ages (dated by TCRdb to 2014 to 2015). The library was prepared using 5' RACE. These reads were obtained on an Illumina HiSeq 2500. The second PCR ran for roughly 6 to 11 cycles and used a J-beta primer mix along with a sample-barcoded 5' primer. TCRdb cleaned the public reads at Q25 with fastp, built clones with MiXCR and kept in-frame beta chains. Each entry merges the rows of one CDR3 protein and shows their most common DNA and genes. The sample table contains about 1.5 million distinct CDR3 sequences; only one count was recorded for less than 45% of them. 4% of the sample goes to the ten largest clones. The sample comprised blood. The source of these receptors is a woman between 18 and 29 years old in good health.

In its sample, this clonotype was seen a few times. The genes are TRBV6-5 and TRBJ2-1, with D possibly being TRBD1 (5 bases). The last part of the DNA fits TRBJ2-7 better; the J call may be wrong. Germline assignment: CDR1 MNHEY and CDR2 SVGAGI. There are 14 residues in the CDR3. CDR3 residues: CASSLHDSYNEQYF. For the CDR3, the DNA is TGTGCCAGCAGCCTACATGACAGTTACAATGAGCAGTACTTC.

J is TRBJ2-3 and V is TRBV14, with D maybe TRBD1 (6 bases). CDR3 length: 15 amino acids. Germline V gene sequence: CDR1 SGHDN, CDR2 FVKESK. The V gene lost 1 base and the J gene lost 2 bases, with 10 bases spanning the gap. The CDR3 nucleotides are TGTGCCAGCAGCCAAGTTGGGGGCCCCACAGATACGCAGTATTTT. This gives the protein CASSQVGGPTDTQYF.

The CDR3 is CSASASAGVWGYEQYF. The CDR3 DNA reads as TGCAGTGCTTCGGCGTCAGCGGGAGTTTGGGGCTACGAGCAGTACTTC. The chain recombines TRBV20-1 with TRBJ2-7; the match to TRBD2 covers 8 bases. This CDR3 is 16 amino acids long. Germline values: CDR1 DFQATT, CDR2 SNEGSKA (reference sequence). V was pared by 5 bases and J by 3 bases, with 15 bases of the junction left unmatched.

This clonotype was observed a handful of times. This sequence joins TRBV20-1 and TRBJ2-7; D remains ambiguous. CDR3 size: 15 residues. Germline lookup yields CDR1 DFQATT and CDR2 SNEGSKA (reference sequence). Trimming stripped 6 bases from V and 0 bases from J, with 18 bases between. The CDR3 protein is CSANQRTRSSYEQYF. CDR3 nucleotide sequence: TGCAGTGCAAATCAAAGGACCAGGAGCTCCTACGAGCAGTACTTC.

This clonotype was seen a handful of times. The chain combines TRBV27 with TRBJ2-3; 9 positions agree with TRBD2. V lost 5 bases to trimming and J lost 4 bases; unmatched junction nucleotides: 19. Per germline, CDR1 MNHEY and CDR2 SMNVEV (reference sequence). The CDR3 totals 19 residues. The CDR3 DNA sequence: TGTGCCAGCAGTGAGCGGGTTAGCGGGGGAAAAATTGGGGCAGATACGCAGTATTTT. Translating gives CASSERVSGGKIGADTQYF.

This clonotype showed up just a few times. The CDR3 spells CASSEDYGPPYEQYF. CDR3 in DNA: TGTGCCAGCAGTGAAGATTACGGACCCCCCTACGAGCAGTACTTC. This chain links TRBV25-1 with TRBJ2-7; D is unresolved. The V and J ends lost 2 bases and 2 bases respectively, with 13 bases between them. The germline CDR1 and CDR2 sequences are MGHDK and SYGVNS. The CDR3 is made up of 15 amino acids.

This chain connects TRBV6-2 or TRBV6-3 to TRBJ1-5; D is possibly TRBD1 (5 bases). The CDR3 is 15 amino acids. Looked up from germline, CDR1 is MNHEY and CDR2 is SVGEGT. V lost 0 bases and J lost 7, with 13 bases in between. The CDR3 here is CASSYSTRERQPQHF. In DNA, the CDR3 is TGTGCCAGCAGTTACTCGACCAGGGAACGCCAGCCCCAGCATTTT.